The next 10 T cell receptor beta chains were all read from a single sample in a study of molecular identifiers for immune sequencing clone quantification. TCRdb redid the calling of the PCR reads with MiXCR, one entry per CDR3 protein. This sample has some 650,000 distinct CDR3 sequences, with just under 20% found just once. The sample comprised naive CD8+ T cells from blood, with Jurkat cell RNA spiked in. As for subset: FACS-sorted CD8+CD4-CCR7+CD45RA+ naive T cells. The receptors derive from a human donor in good health. Some libraries in this study had Jurkat cell RNA spiked in.

V is TRBV30 and J is TRBJ2-7, with 7 nucleotides matching TRBD2. This CDR3 spans 14 amino acids. Germline trimming cut 4 bases from V and 6 bases from J; bases unmatched to any gene: 12. CDR1 and CDR2 from the germline V gene are GTSNPN and SVGIG (reference sequence). Here the CDR3 reads CAWNEVEPGGEQYF. The CDR3 coding sequence is TGTGCCTGGAACGAGGTAGAGCCGGGGGGCGAGCAGTACTTC.

Comment on this clonotype: It may be a read error: a sequence one base away is much more abundant. The chain uses TRBV27 and TRBJ1-5, with D possibly being TRBD1 (6 bases). Per germline, CDR1 MNHEY and CDR2 SMNVEV (reference sequence). The CDR3 loop spans 14 amino acids. The DNA for the CDR3 is TGTGCCAGCAGCCCGAAGACAGGTGGTCAGCTCCAGCATTTT. Translated, it gives CASSPKTGGQLQHF.

This clonotype occurred a few times. This chain links TRBV6-2 or TRBV6-3 with TRBJ2-1; no reliable D call. CDR3 size: 14 residues. Trimming pared 5 bases from V and 8 bases from J, leaving 16 bases between. The germline V gene has CDR1 MNHEY and CDR2 SVGEGT. CDR3 coding DNA: TGTGCCAGCAGTACCGTACCGGGTGGTGATGAGCAGTTCTTC. Translated, it gives CASSTVPGGDEQFF.

Points on this clonotype: Here the CDR3 omits its conserved ending phenylalanine or tryptophan, so a read error is the likely source. J is TRBJ2-5 and V is TRBV27; 10 bases are a match to TRBD2. V was pared by 5 bases and J by 2 bases, with 5 bases of the junction left unmatched. The CDR3 extends over 15 amino acids. The germline V gene has CDR1 MNHEY and CDR2 SMNVEV (reference sequence). The CDR3 DNA is TGTGCCAGCAGTACCCGGACTAGCGGACAAGAGACCCAGTACCTC. Translated: CASSTRTSGQETQYL.

The chain uses TRBV19 and TRBJ1-5; D is undetermined. The CDR3 consists of 15 residues. Germline loops: CDR1 LNHDA, CDR2 SQIVND (reference sequence). V lost 3 bases and J lost 1, with 10 bases in between. The chain's CDR3 is CASSIAPPSNQPQHF. In DNA form, the CDR3 reads TGTGCCAGTAGTATCGCCCCGCCGAGCAATCAGCCCCAGCATTTT.

With regard to this clonotype: A clone one base away is much larger, so this may be a read error. The chain couples TRBV6-2 or TRBV6-3 to TRBJ1-1, with TRBD1 as a possible D gene (5 bases). Germline V gene data show CDR1 as MNHEY and CDR2 as SVGEGT. The CDR3 totals 15 residues. V was shortened by 5 bases and J by 1 base, with 14 bases between the two germline ends. CDR3 coding DNA: TGTGCCAGCAGTCCCCACGGACATACGAACACTGAAGCTTTCTTT. Amino acid sequence: CASSPHGHTNTEAFF.

This clonotype was detected ten times or more. The chain carries TRBV20-1 and TRBJ2-1, with D possibly being TRBD2 (6 bases). The CDR3 totals 17 residues. Germline assignment: CDR1 DFQATT and CDR2 SNEGSKA (reference sequence). The germline V and J ends were trimmed by 2 bases and 0 bases, with 17 bases remaining between them. CDR3 nucleotides: TGCAGTGCTAGAATGTTCGGCGGGGAGAGCTCCTACAATGAGCAGTTCTTC. Translating it yields CSARMFGGESSYNEQFF.

This clonotype was observed many times. CDR3 region: CASSQVGHQGPGNTIYF. The CDR3 DNA reads as TGCGCCAGCAGCCAAGTGGGCCACCAAGGTCCTGGAAACACCATATATTTT. The chain carries TRBV4-3 and TRBJ1-3; D remains unclear. CDR3 length equals 17 residues. Trimming took off 1 base at V and 2 bases at J, with 15 bases between the two ends. CDR1 and CDR2 (germline): LGHNA, YSLEER.

This clonotype was seen repeatedly, ten times or more. The V gene is TRBV12-3 or TRBV12-4, the J gene TRBJ1-5, with D perhaps TRBD1 (6 bases). The CDR3 runs to 13 residues. Trimming removed 6 bases at V and 5 bases at J, with 11 bases between. CDR3 region: CASSPGHYQPQHF. The CDR3 DNA reads as TGTGCCAGCAGCCCGGGACACTATCAGCCCCAGCATTTT.

The table lists this clonotype with many counts. CDR3 loop: CASSEISYEQYF. The CDR3 DNA is TGTGCCAGCAGTGAGATTTCCTACGAGCAGTACTTC. The rearrangement links TRBV28 to TRBJ2-7; no firm D call. V gave up 5 bases and J gave up 1 base, with 6 bases separating them. There are 12 residues in the CDR3. Germline-derived CDR1 and CDR2 are MDHEN and SYDVKM.